The 18 T cell receptor beta chains below were found in one sample sequenced in a study of response to subunit inactivated influenza vaccine. In TCRdb, the RT-PCR reads were re-called with MiXCR into one record per CDR3 protein. The sample has hundreds of thousands of distinct CDR3 sequences; 6.5% to 8% are singletons. Sequences were derived from PBMCs from blood, sampled less than 25 months after vaccination. These receptors all come from a man in his fifties or sixties who received an inactivated influenza vaccine.

The V and J genes are TRBV6-5 and TRBJ1-4; perhaps TRBD1 as D (5 bases). Germline loops: CDR1 MNHEY, CDR2 SVGAGI. V was trimmed by 0 bases and J by 8 bases, leaving 13 bases between them. The CDR3 is made up of 15 amino acids. CDR3 nucleotides: TGTGCCAGCAGTTACTCATCAGGGCGTTACGAAAAACTGTTTTTT. Translating it yields CASSYSSGRYEKLFF.

The J gene is TRBJ2-1, the V gene TRBV7-8, with a weak D call TRBD2 (6 bases). CDR3 length: 16 amino acids. V lost 5 bases and J 4 bases, leaving 18 bases between the germline ends. Germline V CDR1 and CDR2: SGHVS, FQNEAQ. CDR3 amino acids: CASSASQLAAYNEQFF. The CDR3 DNA reads TGTGCCAGCAGCGCGAGTCAACTAGCAGCTTACAATGAGCAGTTCTTC.

This clonotype has more than one count but fewer than ten. The chain has TRBV29-1 and TRBJ2-1; D possibly corresponds to TRBD2 (7 bases). The CDR3 has 13 amino acids. The ends were cut back, 8 bases at V and 3 bases at J, with 14 bases in the middle. CDR1 and CDR2 from the germline V gene are SQVTM and ANQGSEA. CDR3 in DNA: TGCAGCCTTCGCGGGGGCCTCTACAATGAGCAGTTCTTC. Amino acid sequence: CSLRGGLYNEQFF.

This clonotype was seen at least ten times. The chain links TRBV7-9 to TRBJ2-7, with 10 bases matching TRBD1. The germline CDR1 and CDR2 sequences are SEHNR and FQNEAQ (reference sequence). This CDR3 spans 15 amino acids. V shed 4 bases, J shed 4 bases, and the junction held 7 bases outside the gene matches. The CDR3 loop reads CASSWHRDRGYEQYF. DNA for the CDR3: TGTGCCAGCAGCTGGCACCGGGACAGGGGTTACGAGCAGTACTTC. Together with reference TRBV7-9 and TRBJ2-7, the CDR3 gives the full variable domain: DTGVSQNPRHKITKRGQNVTFRCDPISEHNRLYWYRQTLGQGPEFLTYFQNEAQLEKSRLLSDRFSAERPKGSFSTLEIQRTEQGDSAMYLCASSWHRDRGYEQYFGPGTRLTVT.

This clonotype has ten or more counts. This sequence joins TRBV20-1 and TRBJ1-6, with no clear D. CDR3 length: 14 residues. In germline, CDR1 is DFQATT, CDR2 SNEGSKA (reference sequence). V lost 6 bases to trimming and J lost 7 bases, with 16 bases between them. The CDR3 sequence: CSARRGMDNSPLHF. CDR3 coding DNA: TGCAGTGCCCGCCGGGGTATGGACAATTCACCCCTCCACTTT.

The CDR3 sequence: CASSQEPAGTPPDTQYF. The CDR3 DNA sequence: TGTGCCAGCAGCCAAGAACCAGCGGGAACCCCCCCAGATACGCAGTATTTT. This rearrangement joins TRBV3-1 to TRBJ2-3; 7 bases align to TRBD2. The CDR3 sequence is 17 residues long. Germline V CDR1 and CDR2: LGHDT, YNNKEL (reference sequence). The junction had 10 bases not matched to a gene; V was cut back by 0 bases and J by 4 bases.

The CDR3 here is CASSLRADYGYTF. The CDR3 DNA reads as TGTGCCAGCAGTTTAAGGGCAGACTATGGCTACACCTTC. This chain links TRBV28 with TRBJ1-2; no reliable D call. The V and J ends lost 2 bases and 3 bases respectively, with 7 bases between them. This CDR3 spans 13 amino acids. Germline CDR1 reads MDHEN; CDR2 reads SYDVKM.

This clonotype was counted a few times. This sequence joins TRBV18 and TRBJ1-1; the D is unclear. Germline loops: CDR1 KGHSH, CDR2 LQKENI. V lost 0 bases and J 3 bases, leaving 23 bases between the germline ends. The CDR3 length is 19 residues. CDR3 residues: CASSPPGVSGPDWDTEAFF. The CDR3 DNA reads TGTGCCAGCTCACCACCGGGTGTGTCGGGTCCCGACTGGGACACTGAAGCTTTCTTT. The whole variable domain, remainder taken from reference TRBV18 and TRBJ1-1, is NAGVMQNPRHLVRRRGQEARLRCSPMKGHSHVYWYRQLPEEGLKFMVYLQKENIIDESGMPKERFSAEFPKEGPSILRIQQVVRGDSAAYFCASSPPGVSGPDWDTEAFFGQGTRLTVV.

This clonotype has at least ten counts. V and J are TRBV4-3 and TRBJ2-7; the D is unclear. This CDR3 contains 13 residues. In germline, CDR1 is LGHNA, CDR2 YSLEER. V gave up 1 base and J gave up 4 bases, with 8 bases separating them. Here the CDR3 DNA reads TGCGCCAGCAGCCAAGGGATAAGTTACGAGCAGTACTTC. This codes for CASSQGISYEQYF.

This clonotype has just a few counts. The chain has TRBV6-5 and TRBJ2-7; D is unclear. The germline gives CDR1 MNHEY, CDR2 SVGAGI. V was trimmed by 0 bases and J by 2 bases, leaving 8 bases between them. CDR3 length: 14 amino acids. In nucleotides, the CDR3 is TGTGCCAGCAGTTACTCGGGGTCCGCCTACGAGCAGTACTTC. Protein: CASSYSGSAYEQYF.

This rearrangement joins TRBV10-3 to TRBJ2-1; D is possibly TRBD1 (6 bases). The ends were cut back, 6 bases at V and 2 bases at J, with 11 bases in the middle. There are 14 residues in the CDR3. Germline loops: CDR1 ENHRY, CDR2 SYGVKD. CDR3 coding DNA: TGTGCCATCAGGGGCAGGGACACCTACAATGAGCAGTTCTTC. The encoded protein is CAIRGRDTYNEQFF.

The table lists this clonotype with a few counts. The chain couples TRBV29-1 to TRBJ2-7; D is ambiguous. The CDR3 consists of 13 residues. Looked up from germline, CDR1 is SQVTM and CDR2 is ANQGSEA. Between the trimmed V and J ends, which lost 2 bases and 0 bases, there was a span of 8 bases. CDR3 protein: CSVESPDSYEQYF. CDR3 DNA: TGCAGCGTTGAAAGCCCCGACTCCTACGAGCAGTACTTC.

The table lists this clonotype with many counts. The chain couples TRBV10-2 to TRBJ1-1, with D hard to call. Germline V lookup: CDR1 WSHSY, CDR2 SAAADI. The CDR3 contains 12 residues. V was clipped by 2 bases and J by 7 bases, with 8 bases between them. This CDR3 is CASSELVGEAFF. CDR3 in DNA: TGCGCCAGCAGTGAGCTTGTCGGTGAAGCTTTCTTT.

The V gene is TRBV20-1, the J gene TRBJ1-2; a weak D match, TRBD1 (5 bases). Trimming shortened V by 3 bases and J by 5 bases, and 22 bases separated the two germline ends. The CDR3 is made up of 16 amino acids. Looked up from germline, CDR1 is DFQATT and CDR2 is SNEGSKA (reference sequence). This chain's CDR3 is CSARDGTRPTLYGYTF. In nucleotides, the CDR3 is TGCAGTGCTAGGGACGGGACCAGACCGACCCTATATGGCTACACCTTC.

This clonotype showed up many times. The chain uses TRBV5-6 and TRBJ2-4; possible D gene TRBD1, 5 bases. The CDR3 consists of 16 residues. Looked up from germline, CDR1 is SGHDT and CDR2 is YYEEEE. V lost 0 bases and J 0 bases, leaving 10 bases between the germline ends. As DNA, the CDR3 is TGTGCCAGCAGCTTGGTGGGGCGACTAGCCAAAAACATTCAGTACTTC. Its translation is CASSLVGRLAKNIQYF.

This clonotype showed up many times. The rearrangement uses TRBV7-9 and TRBJ2-3; tentatively, D is TRBD1 (5 bases). Trimming removed 7 bases at V and 6 bases at J, with 11 bases between. Germline V CDR1 and CDR2: SEHNR, FQNEAQ (reference sequence). The CDR3 runs to 12 residues. Here the CDR3 DNA reads TGTGCCAGCACCCGACCAGGGGATACGCAGTATTTT. It encodes CASTRPGDTQYF.

There are a few counts of this clonotype. This chain joins TRBV7-2 and TRBJ2-1; 10 bases line up with TRBD1. The junction had 5 bases not matched to a gene; V was cut back by 2 bases and J by 10 bases. The CDR3 has 14 residues. Germline V gene sequence: CDR1 SGHTA, CDR2 FQGNSA. The CDR3 region has the DNA TGTGCCAGCAGCTTAATGGGGACAGGGGACGAGCAGTTCTTC. Translating gives CASSLMGTGDEQFF.

The chain carries TRBV7-2 and TRBJ2-1; D gene ambiguous. This CDR3 spans 16 amino acids. The V end was cut by 0 bases, the J end by 0 bases, with 9 bases between. The V gene's germline CDR1 is SGHTA and CDR2 FQGNSA. CDR3 sequence (DNA): TGTGCCAGCAGCTTAGCAACAGCTTACTCCTACAATGAGCAGTTCTTC. It yields the protein CASSLATAYSYNEQFF.